The T cell receptor (beta chain) described here comes from a study of blood T cell repertoires in COVID-19. Study overall: The origin of the acute and convalescent COVID-19 samples was the United States, Italy and Spain. PBMCs, B-cell-depleted T cells, or T cells were the source of the cDNA or gDNA that made up the material.

As handled by the study authors: Scientists estimated how many nucleated cells there were by amplifying reference gene primers. Sequenced by immunoSEQ multiplex PCR; TCRdb stores in-frame clones only, minus some. V and J calls and clone size are copied from that table; D and trimming were computed from the DNA. The sample records around 68,000 clones, approximately 79% being singletons. After removal of 4 bases from V and 5 bases from J, the junction contained 10 bases not matched to a gene. The CDR3 is made up of 16 amino acids. Germline CDR1 and CDR2: LGHNA and YNFKEQ. V and J are TRBV4-2 and TRBJ1-1; 10 bases agree with TRBD1. The sequence was collected from a woman aged 45-59 years with acute or convalescent COVID-19. The source material was peripheral blood. The CDR3 DNA sequence: TGTGCCAGCAGCCCCGGGACAGGGGCTTCGGGGACTGAAGCTTTCTTT. Translated: CASSPGTGASGTEAFF.